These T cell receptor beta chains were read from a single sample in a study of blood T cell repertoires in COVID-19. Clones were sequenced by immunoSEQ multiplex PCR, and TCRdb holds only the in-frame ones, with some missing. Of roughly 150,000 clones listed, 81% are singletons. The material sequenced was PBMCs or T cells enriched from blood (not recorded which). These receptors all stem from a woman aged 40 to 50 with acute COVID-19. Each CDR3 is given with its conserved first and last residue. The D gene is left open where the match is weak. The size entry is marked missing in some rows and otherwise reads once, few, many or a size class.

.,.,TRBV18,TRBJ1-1,CASSSLSENTEAFF,TGTGCCAGCTCATCCCTGTCAGAGAACACTGAAGCTTTCTTT
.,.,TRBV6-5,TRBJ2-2,CASSYLGVGTGELFF,TGTGCCAGCAGTTACTTGGGAGTTGGAACCGGGGAGCTGTTTTTT
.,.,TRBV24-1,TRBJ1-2,CATSDRQGPNGYTF,TGTGCCACCAGTGACCGGCAGGGCCCAAATGGCTACACCTTC
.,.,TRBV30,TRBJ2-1,CAWSALGRANNEQFF,TGTGCCTGGAGTGCCTTAGGGCGGGCGAACAATGAGCAGTTCTTC
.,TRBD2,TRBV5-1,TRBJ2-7,CASSGLAGGGEQYF,TGCGCCAGCAGCGGACTAGCGGGAGGGGGTGAGCAGTACTTC
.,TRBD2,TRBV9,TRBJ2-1,CASSVTGLAGAGEQFF,TGTGCCAGCAGCGTTACGGGACTAGCGGGAGCCGGTGAGCAGTTCTTC
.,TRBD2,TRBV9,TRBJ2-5,CASGDGRRGETQYF,TGTGCCAGCGGGGACGGGAGGAGGGGAGAGACCCAGTACTTC
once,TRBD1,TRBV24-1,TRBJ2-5,CATSDHRGRAQETQYF,TGTGCCACCAGTGATCACAGGGGACGGGCTCAAGAGACCCAGTACTTC
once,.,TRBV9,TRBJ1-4,CASSVGARGGEKLFF,TGTGCCAGCAGCGTAGGGGCTAGGGGGGGAGAAAAACTGTTTTTT
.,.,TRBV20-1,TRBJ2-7,CSQGGRYF,TGCAGTCAGGGCGGCAGGTACTTC
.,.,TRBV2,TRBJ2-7,CASSERQGKSSYEQYF,TGTGCCAGCAGTGAGCGGCAGGGTAAAAGCTCCTACGAGCAGTACTTC
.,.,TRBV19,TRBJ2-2,CASGKLGPGELFF,TGTGCCAGTGGCAAACTAGGCCCCGGGGAGCTGTTTTTT
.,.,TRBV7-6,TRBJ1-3,CASSPAGASGNTIYF,TGTGCCAGCAGCCCGGCAGGGGCCTCTGGAAACACCATATATTTT
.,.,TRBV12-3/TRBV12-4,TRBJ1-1,CASSFASEAFF,TGTGCCAGCAGTTTTGCCAGTGAAGCTTTCTTT
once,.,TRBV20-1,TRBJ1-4,CSASQGREKLFF,TGCAGTGCTAGTCAGGGGCGCGAAAAACTGTTTTTT
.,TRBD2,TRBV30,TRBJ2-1,CAWSGGSGRMYNEQFF,TGTGCCTGGAGTGGCGGTAGCGGGAGGATGTACAATGAGCAGTTCTTC
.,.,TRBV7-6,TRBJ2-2,CASSLRQVDTGELFF,TGTGCCAGCAGCTTAAGACAGGTTGACACCGGGGAGCTGTTTTTT
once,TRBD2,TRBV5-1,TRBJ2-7,CASRPTSGTSLYEQYF,TGCGCCAGCAGGCCTACTAGCGGCACTTCCCTATACGAGCAGTACTTC
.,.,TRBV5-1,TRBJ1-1,CASRAPRGAEAFF,TGCGCCAGCCGGGCCCCAAGGGGCGCTGAAGCTTTCTTT
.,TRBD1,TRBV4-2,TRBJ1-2,CASSQDWTGNYGYTF,TGTGCCAGCAGCCAAGATTGGACAGGGAACTATGGCTACACCTTC
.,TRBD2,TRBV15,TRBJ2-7,CATSRGAAGGSYEQYF,TGTGCCACCAGCAGAGGGGCAGCGGGAGGGTCCTACGAGCAGTACTTC
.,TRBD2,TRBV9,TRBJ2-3,CASSVVGAGVGKDTQYF,TGTGCCAGCAGCGTAGTTGGAGCGGGAGTGGGGAAAGATACGCAGTATTTT
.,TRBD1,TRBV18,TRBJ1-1,CASSPFGQGEAFF,TGTGCCAGCTCACCATTCGGACAGGGGGAAGCTTTCTTT
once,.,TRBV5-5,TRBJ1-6,CASSLTGWDNSPLHF,TGTGCCAGCAGCTTGACAGGGTGGGATAATTCACCCCTCCACTTT
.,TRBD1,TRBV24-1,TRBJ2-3,CATSDRTPGQGAGDTQYF,TGTGCCACCAGTGATCGAACGCCGGGACAGGGGGCAGGAGATACGCAGTATTTT
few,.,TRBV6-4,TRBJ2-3,CASSDSEGAPDTQYF,TGTGCCAGCAGTGACTCGGAGGGAGCACCAGATACGCAGTATTTT
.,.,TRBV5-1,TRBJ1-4,CASSFRRTGMGEKLFF,TGCGCCAGCAGCTTTCGGAGAACAGGGATGGGTGAAAAACTGTTTTTT
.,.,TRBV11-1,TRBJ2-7,CASSWRARAPYEQYF,TGTGCCAGCAGCTGGAGGGCCCGGGCACCCTACGAGCAGTACTTC
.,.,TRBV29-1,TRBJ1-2,CSVPRGTEGYGYTF,TGCAGCGTCCCCCGGGGGACGGAGGGATATGGCTACACCTTC
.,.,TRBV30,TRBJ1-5,CAWSAMVGNQPQHF,TGTGCCTGGAGCGCTATGGTGGGCAATCAGCCCCAGCATTTT
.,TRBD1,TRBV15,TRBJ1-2,CATSRATDRGGGYTF,TGTGCCACCAGCAGAGCAACCGACAGGGGAGGAGGCTACACCTTC
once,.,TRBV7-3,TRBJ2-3,CASSFGGTGETDTQYF,TGTGCCAGCAGCTTTGGCGGGACCGGAGAAACAGATACGCAGTATTTT
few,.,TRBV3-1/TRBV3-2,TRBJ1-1,CASSPLGTGEAFF,TGTGCCAGCAGCCCTTTAGGAACAGGTGAAGCTTTCTTT
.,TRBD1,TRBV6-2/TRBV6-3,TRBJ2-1,CASSTTGGADEQFF,TGTGCCAGCAGCACCACAGGGGGCGCGGATGAGCAGTTCTTC
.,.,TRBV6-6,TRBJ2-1,CASSSGYNEQFF,TGTGCCAGCAGCTCAGGTTACAATGAGCAGTTCTTC
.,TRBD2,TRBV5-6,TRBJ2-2,CASSLELAGGLSGELFF,TGTGCCAGCAGCTTGGAGCTAGCGGGAGGCTTATCCGGGGAGCTGTTTTTT